A selection of T cell receptor beta chains follows, all from one sample in a study of blood T cell repertoires in COVID-19. Here immunoSEQ multiplex PCR was the method, and the copy in TCRdb shows in-frame clones only, minus some. The sample contains approximately 260,000 clones, about 88% of which appear only once. Sequences were obtained from peripheral blood. The receptors stem from a young man with active or convalescent COVID-19. Both conserved end residues are part of each CDR3. Fields, in order: V gene, J gene, clone size, D gene, CDR3 protein, CDR3 DNA. A D gene is named only where the DNA matches it firmly. Expanded clones get a size class; other rows say once, few or many, or leave the size out.

>TRBV11-2|TRBJ2-1|once|TRBD2
CASSLDRAGEQFF
TGTGCCAGCAGCTTAGATCGAGCGGGGGAGCAGTTCTTC
>TRBV4-1|TRBJ2-1|.|.
CASSQGIAALYNEQFF
TGCGCCAGCAGCCAAGGGATAGCGGCCCTATACAATGAGCAGTTCTTC
>TRBV4-1|TRBJ2-7|once|.
CASSQELARVYEQYF
TGCGCCAGCAGCCAAGAGCTAGCAAGGGTCTACGAGCAGTACTTC
>TRBV7-9|TRBJ2-7|once|TRBD2
CASSPRGGIDEQYF
TGTGCCAGCAGCCCGCGGGGGGGTATCGACGAGCAGTACTTC
>TRBV7-2|TRBJ1-5|.|TRBD1
CASSSQGQGSQHF
TGTGCCAGCAGCTCACAGGGGCAGGGGTCCCAGCATTTT
>TRBV28|TRBJ1-2|.|.
CASSLGLYGYTF
TGTGCCAGCAGTTTAGGGCTCTATGGCTACACCTTC
>TRBV6-1|TRBJ2-7|.|.
CASSEIPGAVYEQYF
TGTGCCAGCAGTGAGATTCCTGGGGCCGTGTACGAGCAGTACTTC
>TRBV4-1|TRBJ2-1|.|TRBD1
CASLGAGTGFTNEQFF
TGCGCCAGCTTGGGAGCCGGGACAGGGTTCACAAATGAGCAGTTCTTC
>TRBV6-5|TRBJ2-7|.|TRBD2
CASSYSWGGDSDEQYF
TGTGCCAGCAGTTACTCATGGGGGGGGGATTCCGACGAGCAGTACTTC
>TRBV7-9|TRBJ2-3|.|TRBD1
CASSWGQGATDTQYF
TGTGCCAGCAGCTGGGGACAGGGGGCCACAGATACGCAGTATTTT
>TRBV29-1|TRBJ1-2|few|.
CSGEGGESYTF
TGCAGCGGGGAAGGGGGTGAGAGCTACACCTTC
>TRBV6-5|TRBJ2-7|.|.
CASSYFWGGGSYEQYF
TGTGCCAGCAGTTACTTCTGGGGAGGGGGCTCCTACGAGCAGTACTTC
>TRBV12-3/TRBV12-4|TRBJ1-2|.|.
CASGRDHYGYTF
TGTGCCAGCGGCAGGGATCACTATGGCTACACCTTC
>TRBV6-5|TRBJ2-7|.|TRBD1
CASSQRQGGHEQYF
TGTGCCAGCAGTCAAAGACAGGGTGGGCACGAGCAGTACTTC
>TRBV4-2|TRBJ1-6|.|.
CASSQNRQGNSPLHF
TGTGCCAGCAGTCAAAACCGGCAGGGCAATTCACCCCTCCACTTT
>TRBV6-5|TRBJ1-4|.|.
CASSPFQNEKLFF
TGTGCCAGCAGTCCTTTTCAGAATGAAAAACTGTTTTTT
>TRBV11-3|TRBJ2-1|.|TRBD2
CASAGGSINEQFF
TGTGCCAGCGCGGGGGGGTCAATCAATGAGCAGTTCTTC
>TRBV12-3/TRBV12-4|TRBJ1-1|.|.
CASRPTGLWEAFF
TGTGCCAGCAGACCAACAGGGCTGTGGGAAGCTTTCTTT
>TRBV6-5|TRBJ2-1|.|.
CASYLNEQFF
TGTGCCAGCTATCTAAATGAGCAGTTCTTC
>TRBV4-1|TRBJ2-1|.|TRBD2
CASSQPGTRAYNEQFF
TGCGCCAGCAGCCAGCCCGGGACTAGGGCCTACAATGAGCAGTTCTTC
>TRBV7-3|TRBJ2-3|.|TRBD2
CASSFGLAGAPGGTDTQYF
TGTGCCAGCAGCTTTGGGCTAGCGGGAGCGCCCGGGGGGACAGATACGCAGTATTTT
>TRBV5-1|TRBJ2-7|.|.
CASSLEWESEQYF
TGCGCCAGCAGCTTGGAGTGGGAGTCCGAGCAGTACTTC
>TRBV6-2/TRBV6-3|TRBJ1-2|.|.
CASSYAAGAGGYTF
TGTGCCAGCAGTTACGCCGCAGGGGCGGGTGGCTACACCTTC
>TRBV7-8|TRBJ2-3|.|TRBD2
CASSLGISGRLTDTQYF
TGTGCCAGCAGCTTAGGAATAAGCGGGAGGTTGACAGATACGCAGTATTTT